The clone carrying this TCR beta chain was seen a handful of times. Its antigen is still unknown. These data are taken from a study of response to subunit inactivated influenza vaccine. Study-wide points: Only a handful of new T cells, the authors suggested, are recruited with each seasonal influenza vaccination.

The length of the CDR3 is 13 residues. V was trimmed by 6 bases and J by 6 bases, leaving 14 bases between them. In germline, CDR1 is SGHTA, CDR2 FQGTGA. Each CDR3 protein is one row after TCRdb ran MiXCR on the RT-PCR reads. This repertoire shows 450,000 to 700,000 distinct CDR3 sequences, roughly 15% found once; its top ten account for around 10%. The sequences come from PBMCs from blood, collected roughly 12 days after vaccination. The sequence was collected from a man in his fifties who received an inactivated influenza vaccine. The V call is TRBV7-3, the J call TRBJ2-5, with a possible D match to TRBD1 (6 bases). The CDR3 nucleotides are TGTGCCAGCAGGCCAACAGGGAGTCAGACCCAGTACTTC. Its protein product is CASRPTGSQTQYF.